This entry is about one TCR beta chain. V lost 0 bases and J lost 5; bases outside the gene matches: 2. Per the germline V gene, CDR1 is SGHNT and CDR2 is YYREEE (reference sequence). The CDR3 length is 14 residues. The sample is drawn from a study of shared clonotypes between healthy human individuals. Background on the study: Every donor yielded three CD4 naive, three CD4 memory, two CD8 naive and one CD8 memory plate.

Produced via immunoSEQ multiplex PCR; TCRdb's table is partial and in-frame only. The profile shows 2 million to 2.5 million clones, about nine tenths of them singletons. The chain uses TRBV5-4 and TRBJ2-1, with 7 bases identical to TRBD2. The TCR comes from a man between 18 and 35 years old in good health. Some clones in this sample may be carry-over from other donors' samples. Sequencing was carried out using naive CD4+ T cells from PBMCs. Subset indicated: CD45RA+ positively selected. CDR3 residues: CASSLASGHNEQFF. As DNA, the CDR3 is TGTGCCAGCAGCTTGGCTAGCGGCCACAATGAGCAGTTCTTC.